Following are 25 T cell receptor beta chains from one sample sequenced in a study of blood T cell repertoires in COVID-19. Clones were sequenced by immunoSEQ multiplex PCR, and TCRdb holds only the in-frame ones, with some missing. The table has tens of thousands of clones, about 88% seen once. The sample taken for sequencing was peripheral blood. These receptors were taken from a human donor in a cohort sampled during active COVID-19.

This chain links TRBV19 with TRBJ2-7; D is perhaps TRBD2 (7 bases). This CDR3 region has 15 residues. V lost 3 bases and J lost 2, with 14 bases in between. CDR1 and CDR2 (germline): LNHDA, SQIVND (reference sequence). The CDR3 reads CASSMVRGATYEQYF. The CDR3 nucleotides are TGTGCCAGTAGTATGGTTCGGGGGGCAACCTACGAGCAGTACTTC.

This clone appeared a single time. The rearrangement joins TRBV7-3 to TRBJ2-3; 7 bases align to TRBD1. V gave up 5 bases and J gave up 1 base; unmatched junction bases: 0. From germline, CDR1 is SGHTA and CDR2 FQGTGA. The CDR3 has 13 residues. DNA for the CDR3: TGTGCCAGCAGCACAGGGGGCACAGATACGCAGTATTTT. It is translated as CASSTGGTDTQYF.

The V call is TRBV5-1, the J call TRBJ1-1; D unresolved. This CDR3 is built from 14 residues. The ends were cut back, 2 bases at V and 1 base at J, with 9 bases in the middle. Germline values: CDR1 SGHRS, CDR2 YFSETQ. CDR3 in DNA: TGCGCCAGCAGCTTCCGGGATTCGAACACTGAAGCTTTCTTT. Translating it yields CASSFRDSNTEAFF.

The J gene is TRBJ1-2, the V gene TRBV4-3, with 7 bases identical to TRBD1. V shed 6 bases and J 8 bases; nucleotides not matched to a gene: 12. Looked up from germline, CDR1 is LGHNA and CDR2 is YSLEER. This CDR3 is built from 14 residues. The CDR3 is CASRRQGMMSGYTF. For the CDR3, the DNA is TGCGCCAGCAGACGACAGGGAATGATGAGCGGCTACACCTTC.

The rearrangement joins TRBV7-9 to TRBJ2-1; perhaps TRBD2 as D (5 bases). This CDR3 contains 15 residues. The V end lost 8 bases, the J end lost 5 bases, and 19 bases lay between the germline ends. Germline-derived CDR1 and CDR2 are SEHNR and FQNEAQ (reference sequence). CDR3 nucleotide sequence: TGTGCCAGCGGAGGCAGGAGACGTTCCCACAATGAGCAGTTCTTC. Protein product: CASGGRRRSHNEQFF.

The rearrangement links TRBV3-1 (or the pseudogene TRBV3-2) to TRBJ1-6; D unresolved. The germline gives CDR1 LGHDT, CDR2 YNNKEL (reference sequence). Trimming removed 2 bases from V and 9 bases from J, with 5 bases in between. This CDR3 comprises 12 residues. Here the CDR3 reads CASSQSSSPLHF. CDR3 nucleotides: TGTGCCAGCAGCCAATCCAGTTCACCCCTCCACTTT.

The chain combines TRBV19 with TRBJ2-4, with D possibly matching TRBD1 (5 bases). The CDR3 consists of 13 residues. The V gene lost 5 bases and the J gene lost 3 bases, with 8 bases spanning the gap. The germline CDR1 and CDR2 sequences are LNHDA and SQIVND (reference sequence). The DNA for the CDR3 is TGTGCCAGTAGTGACCAGGGCAAAAACATTCAGTACTTC. Encoded protein: CASSDQGKNIQYF.

The chain uses TRBV3-1 (or the pseudogene TRBV3-2) and TRBJ1-2; a weak D match, TRBD1 (5 bases). The CDR3 covers 13 residues. V was trimmed by 1 base and J by 7 bases, leaving 10 bases between them. CDR1 is LGHDT and CDR2 is YNNKEL in the germline V gene (reference sequence). The CDR3 protein is CASSQVRVAGYTF. Here the CDR3 DNA reads TGTGCCAGCAGCCAAGTCAGGGTGGCTGGCTACACCTTC.

The genes are TRBV10-3 and TRBJ2-7; TRBD1 might be the D (5 bases). CDR1 is ENHRY, CDR2 SYGVKD, per germline. V was trimmed by 2 bases and J by 1 base, leaving 12 bases between them. The CDR3 totals 15 residues. The CDR3 region has the DNA TGTGCCATCAGTGAGGGGCCAGGGCGATCCTACGAGCAGTACTTC. It codes for CAISEGPGRSYEQYF.

Notes on this clone: Distinct nucleotide sequences in the sample also encode this CDR3. This chain links TRBV21-1 with TRBJ1-5. TRBV21-1 is deemed a pseudogene. CDR3 length: 16 residues. CDR3 bases: TGTGCCAGCAGCCCGGGGGGGAGACAGGGCAATCAGCCCCAGCATTTT. Amino acids: CASSPGGRQGNQPQHF.

The chain recombines TRBV6-1 with TRBJ1-3, with 8 bases aligning to TRBD1. This CDR3 comprises 15 residues. CDR1 MNHNS and CDR2 SASEGT come from the germline V gene. J lost 7 bases, V lost 2 bases, and 7 bases had no gene match. CDR3 amino acids: CASSERDRMGNTIYF. In DNA form, the CDR3 reads TGTGCCAGCAGTGAACGGGACAGGATGGGGAACACCATATATTTT.

This chain joins TRBV9 and TRBJ2-1, with 7 bases identical to TRBD2. V lost 0 bases to trimming and J lost 3 bases; unmatched junction nucleotides: 6. The CDR3 is 16 residues long. The germline V gene has CDR1 SGDLS and CDR2 YYNGEE. The CDR3 DNA reads TGTGCCAGCAGCGTAGCCGGGGCTAGCGGCTACAATGAGCAGTTCTTC. It encodes CASSVAGASGYNEQFF.

This chain joins TRBV24-1 and TRBJ1-5; 8 nucleotides line up with TRBD1. The CDR3 spans 16 residues. The junction had 9 bases not matched to a gene; V was cut back by 3 bases and J by 6 bases. Germline-derived CDR1 and CDR2 are KGHDR and SFDVKD. DNA for the CDR3: TGTGCCACCAGTGATACCACGGACAGGGAACCTCAGCCCCAGCATTTT. Residues: CATSDTTDREPQPQHF.

This rearrangement joins TRBV3-1 (or the pseudogene TRBV3-2) to TRBJ2-1; the match to TRBD2 covers 10 bases. Germline trimming cut 5 bases from V and 9 bases from J; bases unmatched to any gene: 10. Germline V CDR1 and CDR2: LGHDT, YNNKEL (reference sequence). The CDR3 contains 15 residues. CDR3 sequence reads: CASSTQRGGRGEQFF. The CDR3 DNA follows: TGTGCCAGCAGCACCCAGCGGGGGGGCCGGGGTGAGCAGTTCTTC.

This clone was seen once. The V gene is TRBV27, the J gene TRBJ2-7; 9 positions agree with TRBD1. This CDR3 region has 15 residues. V shed 3 bases, J shed 3 bases, and the junction held 6 bases outside the gene matches. Germline V CDR1 and CDR2: MNHEY, SMNVEV (reference sequence). CDR3 bases: TGTGCCAGCAGTTTCCCCGGGACAGGGCTCTACGAGCAGTACGTC. Residues: CASSFPGTGLYEQYV.

This chain links TRBV11-2 with TRBJ2-7; D gene uncertain. The germline V and J ends were trimmed by 0 bases and 0 bases, with 6 bases remaining between them. Germline CDR1 and CDR2: SGHAT and FQNNGV. The CDR3 has 14 residues. CDR3 nucleotides: TGTGCCAGCAGCTTAGAGCCCAGCTCCTACGAGCAGTACTTC. Protein: CASSLEPSSYEQYF.

This clone was observed a single time. This chain links TRBV11-2 with TRBJ1-6; D remains ambiguous. The CDR3 is made up of 16 amino acids. CDR1 SGHAT and CDR2 FQNNGV come from the germline V gene. V was clipped by 5 bases and J by 0 bases, with 11 bases between them. In DNA, the CDR3 is TGTGCCAGCAGCCCGTTGGAGAGCTCCTATAATTCACCCCTCCACTTT. This sequence encodes CASSPLESSYNSPLHF.

The V and J genes are TRBV5-6 and TRBJ2-1, with D possibly TRBD2 on 7 matching bases. Between the trimmed V and J ends, which lost 1 base and 0 bases, there was a span of 17 bases. The CDR3 consists of 18 residues. Germline V gene data show CDR1 as SGHDT and CDR2 as YYEEEE. The CDR3 loop reads CASSLWRGGGRSYNEQFF. DNA of the CDR3: TGTGCCAGCAGCTTGTGGAGGGGGGGCGGTCGCTCCTACAATGAGCAGTTCTTC.

The CDR3 nucleotides read TGCGCCAGCAGCTCCGCGGGATTACTTTACGAGCAGTACTTC. Its translation is CASSSAGLLYEQYF. This rearrangement joins TRBV5-1 to TRBJ2-7, with D possibly matching TRBD2 (6 bases). V dropped 3 bases and J dropped 4 bases, with 14 bases sitting between them. Germline V gene sequence: CDR1 SGHRS, CDR2 YFSETQ. The CDR3 is made up of 14 amino acids.

The chain joins TRBV13 to TRBJ2-7; a weak D match, TRBD1 (7 bases). The germline CDR1 and CDR2 sequences are PRHDT and FYEKMQ (reference sequence). This CDR3 region has 14 residues. The V gene lost 6 bases and the J gene lost 7 bases, with 19 bases spanning the gap. The CDR3 region has the DNA TGTGCCAGCAGTCCAACCAGGGGGGAGTCGGAGCAGTACTTC. It is translated as CASSPTRGESEQYF.

The gene calls are TRBV15 and TRBJ1-5; no clear D gene. Trimming removed 4 bases from V and 0 bases from J, with 4 bases in between. Per the germline V gene, CDR1 is LNHNV and CDR2 is YYDKDF (reference sequence). The CDR3 contains 13 residues. The CDR3 is CATSTVSNQPQHF. The CDR3 DNA follows: TGTGCCACCAGCACAGTTAGCAATCAGCCCCAGCATTTT.

V is TRBV28 and J is TRBJ2-5; 8 bases align to TRBD2. J gave up 2 bases and V 3 bases, and 14 bases lay outside the gene matches. Germline CDR1 MDHEN, CDR2 SYDVKM. CDR3 length: 18 amino acids. The CDR3 nucleotides are TGTGCCAGCAGTTTTCCCCCTGCAGCGGGGGAATCGCAAGAGACCCAGTACTTC. It is translated as CASSFPPAAGESQETQYF.

This chain uses TRBV4-1 with TRBJ2-7, with D tentatively TRBD1 (6 bases). Per germline, CDR1 MGHRA and CDR2 YSYEKL. Trimming stripped 4 bases from V and 5 bases from J, with 12 bases between. The CDR3 spans 13 residues. CDR3 in amino acids: CASSRQQGHEQYF. CDR3 coding DNA: TGCGCCAGCAGCCGTCAGCAGGGGCACGAGCAGTACTTC.

The J gene is TRBJ2-5, the V gene TRBV15, with D possibly being TRBD2 (7 bases). Trimming stripped 2 bases from V and 5 bases from J, with 12 bases between. Looked up from germline, CDR1 is LNHNV and CDR2 is YYDKDF (reference sequence). The CDR3 contains 14 residues. CDR3 nucleotides: TGTGCCACCAGCAGATCGGGGGGCGCGGAGACCCAGTACTTC. Protein sequence: CATSRSGGAETQYF. Variable domain in full (rest from reference TRBV15 and TRBJ2-5): DAMVIQNPRYQVTQFGKPVTLSCSQTLNHNVMYWYQQKSSQAPKLLFHYYDKDFNNEADTPDNFQSRRPNTSFCFLDIRSPGLGDTAMYLCATSRSGGAETQYFGPGTRLLVL.

The CDR3, as DNA: TGTGCCAGTAGTTTTCGGACAGGGGGCACAGATACGCAGTATTTT. Encoded protein: CASSFRTGGTDTQYF. The rearrangement joins TRBV19 to TRBJ2-3; 9 nucleotides agree with TRBD1. This CDR3 is 15 amino acids long. Germline-derived CDR1 and CDR2 are LNHDA and SQIVND (reference sequence). The V gene end was trimmed by 5 bases and the J gene end by 1 base; junction bases not matched to a gene: 4.